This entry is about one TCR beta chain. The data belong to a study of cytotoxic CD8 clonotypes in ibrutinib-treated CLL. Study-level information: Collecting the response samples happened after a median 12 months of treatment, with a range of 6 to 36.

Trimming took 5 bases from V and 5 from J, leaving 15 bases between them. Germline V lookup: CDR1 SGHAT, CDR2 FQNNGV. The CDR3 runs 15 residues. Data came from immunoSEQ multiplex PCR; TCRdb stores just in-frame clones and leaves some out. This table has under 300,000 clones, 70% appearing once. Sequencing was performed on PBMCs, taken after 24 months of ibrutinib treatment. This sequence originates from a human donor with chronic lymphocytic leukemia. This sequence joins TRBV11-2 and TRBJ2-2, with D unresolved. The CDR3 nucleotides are TGTGCCAGCAGCCACACCAATGAATTGACCGGGGAGCTGTTTTTT. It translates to CASSHTNELTGELFF.